The 3 T cell receptor beta chains below all came from one sample that was sequenced in a study of shared T cell receptors in the human thymus (dated by TCRdb to the early 2020s). Libraries were built with the immunoSEQ multiplex PCR assay. Held by TCRdb, this immuneACCESS table contains in-frame sequences only and omits some clones. Under half of the omission traces to an unresolved V gene where checked; the cause of the rest is unknown. The sample table shows hundreds of thousands of clones, and around 87% are seen once. The ten largest account for more than 0.009% of the sample. These data were also reused for a study on human thymus T cells.

Sequenced sample: thymocytes. The receptors come from a boy less than two years old with a congenital heart defect. Donor details come from another sample of the same person, matched by shared clones.

The CDR3 coding sequence is TGTGCCAGCAGCCGAAACCGGGACAGACGTAATTCACCCCTCCACTTT. Protein product: CASSRNRDRRNSPLHF. The gene calls are TRBV28 and TRBJ1-6; 7 bases line up with TRBD1. V dropped 6 bases and J dropped 6; count of bases not matched to a gene: 11. Germline CDR1 is MDHEN and CDR2 is SYDVKM. The CDR3 has 16 residues.

The chain has TRBV18 and TRBJ1-2, with D possibly matching TRBD1 (6 bases). The V end lost 2 bases, the J end lost 2 bases, and 9 bases lay between the germline ends. The CDR3 consists of 14 residues. Germline CDR1 and CDR2: KGHSH and LQKENI. The CDR3 DNA reads TGTGCCAGCTCACCAGACGGACAGAACTATGGCTACACCTTC. Translated: CASSPDGQNYGYTF.

V and J are TRBV29-1 and TRBJ2-5; 9 nucleotides align to TRBD2. From germline, CDR1 is SQVTM and CDR2 ANQGSEA. After removal of 6 bases from V and 5 bases from J, the junction contained 7 bases not matched to a gene. The CDR3 totals 13 residues. The CDR3, as DNA: TGCAGCGTCCCTAGCGGGGCTGTGGAGACCCAGTACTTC. Its protein is CSVPSGAVETQYF. Together with reference TRBV29-1 and TRBJ2-5, the CDR3 gives the full variable domain: SAVISQKPSRDICQRGTSLTIQCQVDSQVTMMFWYRQQPGQSLTLIATANQGSEATYESGFVIDKFPISRPNLTFSTLTVSNMSPEDSSIYLCSVPSGAVETQYFGPGTRLLVL.